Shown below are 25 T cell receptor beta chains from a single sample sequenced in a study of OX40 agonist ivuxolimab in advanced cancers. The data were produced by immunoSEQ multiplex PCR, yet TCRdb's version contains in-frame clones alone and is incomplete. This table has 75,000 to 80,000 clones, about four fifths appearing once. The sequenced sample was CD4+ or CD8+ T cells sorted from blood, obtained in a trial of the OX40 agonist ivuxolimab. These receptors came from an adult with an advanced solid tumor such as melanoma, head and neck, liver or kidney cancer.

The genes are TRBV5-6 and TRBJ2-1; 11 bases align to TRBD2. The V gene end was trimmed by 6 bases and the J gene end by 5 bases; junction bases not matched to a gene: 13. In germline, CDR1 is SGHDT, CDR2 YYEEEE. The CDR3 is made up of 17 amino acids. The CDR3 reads CASTPGLAAKGHNEQFF. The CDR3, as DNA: TGTGCCAGCACCCCGGGACTAGCGGCCAAGGGGCACAATGAGCAGTTCTTC.

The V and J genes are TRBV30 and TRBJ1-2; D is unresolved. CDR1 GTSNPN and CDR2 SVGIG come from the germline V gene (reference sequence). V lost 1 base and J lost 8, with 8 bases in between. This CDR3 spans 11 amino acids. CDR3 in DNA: TGTGCCTGGAGTGACGGGGAGGGCTACACCTTC. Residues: CAWSDGEGYTF. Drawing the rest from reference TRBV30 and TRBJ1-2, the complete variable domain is SQTIHQWPATLVQPVGSPLSLECTVEGTSNPNLYWYRQAAGRGLQLLFYSVGIGQISSEVPQNLSASRPQDRQFILSSKKLLLSDSGFYLCAWSDGEGYTFGSGTRLTVV.

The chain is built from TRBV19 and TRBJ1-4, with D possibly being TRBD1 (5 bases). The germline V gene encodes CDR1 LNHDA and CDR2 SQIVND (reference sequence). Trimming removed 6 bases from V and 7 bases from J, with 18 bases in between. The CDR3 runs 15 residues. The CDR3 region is CASRSGTGEGEKLFF. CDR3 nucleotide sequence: TGTGCCAGTAGATCGGGAACAGGCGAGGGTGAAAAACTGTTTTTT.

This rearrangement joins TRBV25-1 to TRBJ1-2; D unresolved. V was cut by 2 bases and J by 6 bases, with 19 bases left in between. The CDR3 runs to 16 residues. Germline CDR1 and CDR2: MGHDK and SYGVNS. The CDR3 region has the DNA TGTGCCAGCAGTGAAAATGGGTTTGCAGGTCTGGATGGCTACACCTTC. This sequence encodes CASSENGFAGLDGYTF.

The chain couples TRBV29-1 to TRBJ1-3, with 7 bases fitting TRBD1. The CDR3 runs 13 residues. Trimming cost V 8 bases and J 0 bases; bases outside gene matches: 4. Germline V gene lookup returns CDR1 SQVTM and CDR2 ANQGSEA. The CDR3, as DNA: TGCAGCTTCCGGGACAGCTCTGGAAACACCATATATTTT. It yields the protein CSFRDSSGNTIYF. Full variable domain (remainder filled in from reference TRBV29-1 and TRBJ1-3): SAVISQKPSRDICQRGTSLTIQCQVDSQVTMMFWYRQQPGQSLTLIATANQGSEATYESGFVIDKFPISRPNLTFSTLTVSNMSPEDSSIYLCSFRDSSGNTIYFGEGSWLTVV.

The CDR3 spells CASSSGQGRTEAFF. The CDR3 DNA is TGTGCCAGCTCATCGGGACAGGGGAGGACTGAAGCTTTCTTT. The chain employs TRBV18 and TRBJ1-1, with 10 bases fitting TRBD1. Per germline, CDR1 KGHSH and CDR2 LQKENI. The CDR3 is 14 amino acids. Germline trimming cut 5 bases from V and 5 bases from J; bases unmatched to any gene: 5. Full variable domain (rest looked up from reference TRBV18 and TRBJ1-1): NAGVMQNPRHLVRRRGQEARLRCSPMKGHSHVYWYRQLPEEGLKFMVYLQKENIIDESGMPKERFSAEFPKEGPSILRIQQVVRGDSAAYFCASSSGQGRTEAFFGQGTRLTVV.

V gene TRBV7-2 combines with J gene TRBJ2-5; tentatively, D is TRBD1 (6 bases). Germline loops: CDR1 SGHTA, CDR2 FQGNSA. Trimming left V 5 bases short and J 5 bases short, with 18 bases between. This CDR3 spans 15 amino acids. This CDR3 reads CASSQTGHLGETQYF. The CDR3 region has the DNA TGTGCCAGCAGCCAGACGGGACACCTCGGGGAGACCCAGTACTTC. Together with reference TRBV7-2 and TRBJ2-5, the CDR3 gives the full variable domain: GAGVSQSPSNKVTEKGKDVELRCDPISGHTALYWYRQSLGQGLEFLIYFQGNSAPDKSGLPSDRFSAERTGGSVSTLTIQRTQQEDSAVYLCASSQTGHLGETQYFGPGTRLLVL.

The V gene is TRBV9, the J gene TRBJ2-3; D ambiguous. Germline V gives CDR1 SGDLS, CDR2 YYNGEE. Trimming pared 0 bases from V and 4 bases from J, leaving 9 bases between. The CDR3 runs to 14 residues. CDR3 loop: CASSVVGVADTQYF. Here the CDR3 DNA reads TGTGCCAGCAGCGTAGTTGGAGTGGCAGATACGCAGTATTTT.

The CDR3 loop reads CASSLAGAGRAGTEAFF. The CDR3 DNA reads TGCGCCAGCAGCTTGGCAGGCGCAGGGAGAGCGGGAACTGAAGCTTTCTTT. V gene TRBV5-1 combines with J gene TRBJ1-1, with D maybe TRBD1 (5 bases). The V gene's germline CDR1 is SGHRS and CDR2 YFSETQ. This CDR3 spans 17 amino acids. The V end lost 0 bases, the J end lost 5 bases, and 20 bases lay between the germline ends.

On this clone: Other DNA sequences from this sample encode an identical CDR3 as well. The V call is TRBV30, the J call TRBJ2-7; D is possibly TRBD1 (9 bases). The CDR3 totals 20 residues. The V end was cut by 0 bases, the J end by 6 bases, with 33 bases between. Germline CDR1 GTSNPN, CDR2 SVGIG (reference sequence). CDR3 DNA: TGTGCCTGGAGTGTACGGATCGGACAGGGGAAATTTTGGCGGGAGGTCGAGCAGTACTTC. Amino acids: CAWSVRIGQGKFWREVEQYF.

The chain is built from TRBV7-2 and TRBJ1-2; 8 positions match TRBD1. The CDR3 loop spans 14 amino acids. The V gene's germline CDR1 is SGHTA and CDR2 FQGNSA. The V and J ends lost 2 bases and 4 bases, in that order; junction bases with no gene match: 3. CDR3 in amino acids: CASSLQGALYGYTF. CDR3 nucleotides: TGTGCCAGCAGCTTACAGGGGGCCCTCTATGGCTACACCTTC.

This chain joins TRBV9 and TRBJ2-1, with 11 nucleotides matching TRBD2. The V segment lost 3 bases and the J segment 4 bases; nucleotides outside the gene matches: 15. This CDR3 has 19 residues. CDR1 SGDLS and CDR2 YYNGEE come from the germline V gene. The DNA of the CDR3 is TGTGCCAGCAGCGGGGAAGCGGGGGTAGCGGGAGGGAGGTACAATGAGCAGTTCTTC. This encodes CASSGEAGVAGGRYNEQFF.

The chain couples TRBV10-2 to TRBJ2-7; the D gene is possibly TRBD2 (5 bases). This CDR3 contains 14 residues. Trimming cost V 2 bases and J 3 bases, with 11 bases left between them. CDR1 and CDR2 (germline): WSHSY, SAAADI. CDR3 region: CASSEMNGDYEQYF. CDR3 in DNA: TGCGCCAGCAGTGAGATGAACGGGGACTACGAGCAGTACTTC.

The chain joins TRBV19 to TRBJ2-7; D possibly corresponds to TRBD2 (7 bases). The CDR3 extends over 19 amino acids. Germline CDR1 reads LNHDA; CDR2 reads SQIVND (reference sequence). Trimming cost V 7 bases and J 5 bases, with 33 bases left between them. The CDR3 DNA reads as TGTGCCAGTACTCCCTCGCCCCAGGGGAGGGCCGACCGCCTCCACGAGCAGTACTTC. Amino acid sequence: CASTPSPQGRADRLHEQYF.

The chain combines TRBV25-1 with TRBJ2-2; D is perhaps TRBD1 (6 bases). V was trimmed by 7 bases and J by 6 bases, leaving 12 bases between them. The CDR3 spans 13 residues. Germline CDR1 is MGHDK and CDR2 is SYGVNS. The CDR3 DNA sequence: TGTGCCAGCAATAACAGGGTCGCCGGGGAGCTGTTTTTT. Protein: CASNNRVAGELFF.

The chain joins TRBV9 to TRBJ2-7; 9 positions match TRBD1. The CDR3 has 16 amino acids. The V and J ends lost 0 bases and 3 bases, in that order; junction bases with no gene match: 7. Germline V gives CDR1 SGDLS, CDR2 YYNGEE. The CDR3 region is CASSVGGDRVDYEQYF. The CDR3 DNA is TGTGCCAGCAGCGTAGGTGGGGACAGGGTGGACTACGAGCAGTACTTC.

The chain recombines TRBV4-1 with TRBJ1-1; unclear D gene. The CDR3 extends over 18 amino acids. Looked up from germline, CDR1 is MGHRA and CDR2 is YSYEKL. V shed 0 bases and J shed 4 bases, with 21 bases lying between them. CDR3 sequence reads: CASSQEVTAGSYFTEAFF. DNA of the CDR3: TGCGCCAGCAGCCAAGAGGTCACAGCCGGCTCTTATTTCACTGAAGCTTTCTTT.

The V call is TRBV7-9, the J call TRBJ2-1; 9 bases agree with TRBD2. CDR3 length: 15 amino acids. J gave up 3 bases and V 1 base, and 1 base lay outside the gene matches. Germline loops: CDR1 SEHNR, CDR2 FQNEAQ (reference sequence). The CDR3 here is CASSLGLADYNEQFF. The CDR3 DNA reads TGTGCCAGCAGCTTAGGACTAGCGGACTACAATGAGCAGTTCTTC.

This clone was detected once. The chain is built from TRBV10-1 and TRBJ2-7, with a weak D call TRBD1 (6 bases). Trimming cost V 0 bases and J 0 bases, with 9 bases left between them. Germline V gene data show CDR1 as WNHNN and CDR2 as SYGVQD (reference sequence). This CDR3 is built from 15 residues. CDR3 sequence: CASSESGHSSYEQYF. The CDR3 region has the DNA TGCGCCAGCAGTGAGTCGGGACACTCCTCCTACGAGCAGTACTTC.

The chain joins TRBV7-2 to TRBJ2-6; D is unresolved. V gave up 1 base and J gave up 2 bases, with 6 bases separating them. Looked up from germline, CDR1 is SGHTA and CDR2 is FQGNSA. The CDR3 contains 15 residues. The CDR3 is CASSLVGTGANVLTF. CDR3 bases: TGTGCCAGCAGCTTAGTTGGTACTGGGGCCAACGTCCTGACTTTC.

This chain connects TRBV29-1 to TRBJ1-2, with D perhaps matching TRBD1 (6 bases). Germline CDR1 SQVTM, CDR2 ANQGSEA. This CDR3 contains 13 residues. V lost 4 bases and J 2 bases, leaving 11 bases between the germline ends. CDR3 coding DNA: TGCAGCGTTGGAAAGGGGGAAAACTATGGCTACACCTTC. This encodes CSVGKGENYGYTF.

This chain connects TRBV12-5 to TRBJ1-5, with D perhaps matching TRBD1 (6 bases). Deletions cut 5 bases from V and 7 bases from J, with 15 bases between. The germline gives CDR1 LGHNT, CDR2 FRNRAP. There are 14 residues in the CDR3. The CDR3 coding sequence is TGTGCTAGTGGTGGGTCAGGGGTAAAACAGCCCCAGCATTTT. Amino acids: CASGGSGVKQPQHF.

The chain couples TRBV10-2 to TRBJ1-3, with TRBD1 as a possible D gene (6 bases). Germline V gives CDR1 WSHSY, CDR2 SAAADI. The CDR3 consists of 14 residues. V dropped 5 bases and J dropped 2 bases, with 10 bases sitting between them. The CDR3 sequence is CASSLDRPGNTIYF. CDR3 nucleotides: TGCGCCAGCAGTCTGGACAGACCTGGAAACACCATATATTTT.

The CDR3 region is CASKAYRGDAYEQYF. The CDR3 DNA follows: TGTGCCAGCAAAGCTTACCGCGGGGACGCCTACGAGCAGTACTTC. The chain uses TRBV7-2 and TRBJ2-7; D is perhaps TRBD2 (6 bases). CDR1 is SGHTA and CDR2 is FQGNSA in the germline V gene. The CDR3 extends over 15 amino acids. The V end was cut by 7 bases, the J end by 2 bases, with 18 bases between.

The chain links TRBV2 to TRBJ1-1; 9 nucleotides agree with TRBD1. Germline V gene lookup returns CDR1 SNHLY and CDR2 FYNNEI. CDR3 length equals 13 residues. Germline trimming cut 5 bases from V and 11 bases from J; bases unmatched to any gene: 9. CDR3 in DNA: TGTGCCAGCAGTACAGGGGGCGTTTCTCCCGCTTTCTTT. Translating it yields CASSTGGVSPAFF.